What follows is one T cell receptor (beta chain) and its context. Its antigen is not yet known. Per-base qualities were not stored, and no clone one base away is much larger. This entry is derived from a study of identical twins (dated by TCRdb to about 2016). Study-level background: To test whether fetal clonotypes persist, the study used deep sequencing on TCR alpha and beta repertoires from monozygotic twins, unrelated adults of various ages, and cord blood. To rule out contamination, replicate twin experiments were performed at different times with different library preparation protocols. What the study reported, not specific to this receptor: Fewer insertions were carried by abundant cord blood beta clonotypes; a weaker similar trend was observed in young adult naive repertoires, while no such trend was observed in memory repertoires. In monozygotic twins, recombination models systematically underestimated out-of-frame TCR alpha sharing, but the models matched the sharing seen between unrelated individuals. Compared with coincidental sharing between unrelated individuals, an excess of low generation-probability sequences was observed among out-of-frame TCR alpha sequences shared between twins. Zero-insertion analyses could be partly confounded by invariant T cells such as MAIT and iNKT, though diverse VJ usage argued against such confounding for most clonotypes. Because the same donors could not be followed over many years, the conclusions relied on cross-sectional statistical analysis. In beta out-of-frame sequences, excess twin sharing was weaker, because having fewer shared sequences lowered the signal-to-noise ratio.

Every donor was a healthy Caucasian. Three pairs of female monozygotic twins, all aged about 18 to 30 years, were included in the twin cohort. Positive isolation kits from Invitrogen were used to isolate the CD4+ and CD8+ T cell populations. The library came from 5' RACE. Instrument on record: Illumina HiSeq 2000. A universal primer binding site was added through template switching, and the final cDNA carried a unique molecular identifier so that TCR cDNA molecules could be counted accurately. Specific primers in the conserved constant-segment region were used to synthesize first-strand cDNA for the TCR alpha and beta chains. Each cDNA library was double barcoded, with a SMART-Mk sample barcode plus Illumina barcodes, to control for contamination. TruSeq adapter sequences and Illumina sample barcodes were added in two successive PCR steps. TCR alpha and beta cDNA libraries were sequenced on the Illumina HiSeq platform with custom primers. The study's own analysis went as follows. MiGEC processed the raw reads to extract unique molecular identifiers, while MiXCR was used to determine the CDR3 positions. Recombination models were inferred per individual with the repgenHMM and IGoR tools using an EM algorithm. The analysis of shared clonotypes was done with the tcR package in R, with sharing normalized by the product of cloneset sizes. Out-of-frame nonproductive sequences were analyzed to study raw recombination free of thymic and clonal selection effects. In-frame beta chains were kept once TCRdb had trimmed the public reads at Q25 with fastp and called clones with MiXCR. Each entry is one CDR3 protein sequence, shown with its most common DNA and genes. These V and J calls derive from TCRdb rather than the authors' analysis. The sample profile shows about 460,000 distinct CDR3 sequences; 13% to 15% of them were found once. The top ten hold around 0.52% of the sample.

These same data were also listed under a study on yellow fever vaccine responses in identical twins. The second source states: The T cell response to vaccination in identical twins was reported by the authors to appear partly convergent and partly personalized. The study precisely tracked vaccine-responding T cell clones in identical twins.

This TCR derives from a woman between 18 and 29 years old in good health. Material for sequencing was CD4+ T cells sorted from blood.

The CDR3 region: CASPGRSSGHIRDTPTDTQYF. The nucleotide sequence is given as TGTGCCAGCCCCGGAAGGAGTAGCGGCCACATCAGAGACACCCCCACAGATACGCAGTATTTT. The chain joins TRBV7-6 to TRBJ2-3; 6 matching bases give a weak D call of TRBD2. V drops 8 bases and J drops 2 bases, leaving 35 bases in between. The germline V gene supplies CDR1 SGHVS and CDR2 FNYEAQ. Reading from cysteine to phenylalanine, the CDR3 counts 21 amino acids. Only the CDR3 region is kept as DNA, spanning 63 bases read in frame from base 1.